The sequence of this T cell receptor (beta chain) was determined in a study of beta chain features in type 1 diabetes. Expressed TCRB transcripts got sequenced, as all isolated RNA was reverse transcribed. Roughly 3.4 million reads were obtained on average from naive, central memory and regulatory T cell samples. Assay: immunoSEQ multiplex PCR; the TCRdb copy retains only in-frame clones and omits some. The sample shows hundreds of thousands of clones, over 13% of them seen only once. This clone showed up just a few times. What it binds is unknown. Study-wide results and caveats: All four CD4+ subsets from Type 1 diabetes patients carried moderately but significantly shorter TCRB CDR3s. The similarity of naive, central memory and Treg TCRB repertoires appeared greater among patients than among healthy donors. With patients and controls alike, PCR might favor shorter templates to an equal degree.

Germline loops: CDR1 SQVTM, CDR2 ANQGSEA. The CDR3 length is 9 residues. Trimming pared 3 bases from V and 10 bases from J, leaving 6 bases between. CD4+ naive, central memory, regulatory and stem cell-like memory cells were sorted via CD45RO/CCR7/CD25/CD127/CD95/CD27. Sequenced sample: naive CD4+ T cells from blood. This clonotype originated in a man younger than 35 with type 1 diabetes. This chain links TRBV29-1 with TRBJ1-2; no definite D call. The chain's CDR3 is CSVDPPYTF. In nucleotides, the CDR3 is TGCAGCGTTGACCCCCCCTACACCTTC.